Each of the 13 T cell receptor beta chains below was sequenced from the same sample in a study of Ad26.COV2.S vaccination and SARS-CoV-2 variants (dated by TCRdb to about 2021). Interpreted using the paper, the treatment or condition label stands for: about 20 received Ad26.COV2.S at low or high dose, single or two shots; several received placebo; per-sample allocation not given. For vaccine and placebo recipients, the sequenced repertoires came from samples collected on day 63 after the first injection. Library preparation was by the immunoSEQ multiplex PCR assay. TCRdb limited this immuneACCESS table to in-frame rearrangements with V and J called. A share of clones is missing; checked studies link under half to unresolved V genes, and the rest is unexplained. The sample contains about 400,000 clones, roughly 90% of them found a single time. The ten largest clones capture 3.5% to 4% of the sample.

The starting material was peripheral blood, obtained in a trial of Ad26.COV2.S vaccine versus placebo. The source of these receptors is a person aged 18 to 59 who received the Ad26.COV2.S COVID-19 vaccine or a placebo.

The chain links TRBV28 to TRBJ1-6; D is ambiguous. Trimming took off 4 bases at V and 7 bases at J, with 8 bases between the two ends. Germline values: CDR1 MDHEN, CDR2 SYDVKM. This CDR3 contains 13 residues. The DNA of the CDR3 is TGTGCCAGCAGTTGGACGGGGAATTCACCCCTCCACTTT. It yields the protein CASSWTGNSPLHF.

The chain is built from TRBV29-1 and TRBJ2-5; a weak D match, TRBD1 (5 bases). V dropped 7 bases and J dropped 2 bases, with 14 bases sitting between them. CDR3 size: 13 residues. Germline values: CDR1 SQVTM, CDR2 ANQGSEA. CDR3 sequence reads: CSARQRRQETQYF. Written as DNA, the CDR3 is TGCAGCGCCCGACAGAGAAGACAAGAGACCCAGTACTTC.

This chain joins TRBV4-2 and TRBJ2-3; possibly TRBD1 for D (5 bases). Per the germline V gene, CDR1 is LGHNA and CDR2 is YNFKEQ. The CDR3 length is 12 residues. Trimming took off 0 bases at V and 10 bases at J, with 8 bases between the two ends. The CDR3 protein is CASSQDVGAQYF. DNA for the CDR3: TGTGCCAGCAGCCAAGATGTAGGGGCGCAGTATTTT.

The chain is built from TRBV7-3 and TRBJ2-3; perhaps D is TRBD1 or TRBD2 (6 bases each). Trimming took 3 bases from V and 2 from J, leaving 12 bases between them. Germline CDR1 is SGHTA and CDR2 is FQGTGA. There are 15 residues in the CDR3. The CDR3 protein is CASSFLGGNTDTQYF. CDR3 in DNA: TGTGCCAGCAGCTTCCTGGGGGGCAACACAGATACGCAGTATTTT.

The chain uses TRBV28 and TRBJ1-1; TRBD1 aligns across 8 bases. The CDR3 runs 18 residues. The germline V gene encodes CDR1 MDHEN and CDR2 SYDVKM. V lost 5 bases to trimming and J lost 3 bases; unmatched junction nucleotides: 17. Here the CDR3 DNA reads TGTGCCAGCAGTCCATTTTTGCCCCGGACAGGGTGGGACACTGAAGCTTTCTTT. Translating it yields CASSPFLPRTGWDTEAFF.

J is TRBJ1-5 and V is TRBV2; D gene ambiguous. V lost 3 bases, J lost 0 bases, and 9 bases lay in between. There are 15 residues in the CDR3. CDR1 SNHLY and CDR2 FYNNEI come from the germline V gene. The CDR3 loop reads CASSELFHSNQPQHF. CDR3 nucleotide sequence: TGTGCCAGCAGTGAGCTGTTCCATAGCAATCAGCCCCAGCATTTT.

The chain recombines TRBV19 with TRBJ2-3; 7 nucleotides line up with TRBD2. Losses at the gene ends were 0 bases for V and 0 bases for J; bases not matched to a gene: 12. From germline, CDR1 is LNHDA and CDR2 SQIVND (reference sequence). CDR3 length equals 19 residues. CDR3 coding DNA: TGTGCCAGTAGTATAGATCTCAGGAGCGGGGTGGCAAGCACAGATACGCAGTATTTT. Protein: CASSIDLRSGVASTDTQYF.

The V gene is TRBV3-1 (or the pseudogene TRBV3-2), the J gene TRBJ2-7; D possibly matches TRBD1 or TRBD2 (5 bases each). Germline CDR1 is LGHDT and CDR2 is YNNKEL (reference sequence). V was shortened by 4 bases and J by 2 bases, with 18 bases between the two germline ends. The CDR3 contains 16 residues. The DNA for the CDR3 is TGTGCCAGCAGCCTTAGCACGGGGCAAACCCCCTACGAGCAGTACTTC. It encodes CASSLSTGQTPYEQYF.

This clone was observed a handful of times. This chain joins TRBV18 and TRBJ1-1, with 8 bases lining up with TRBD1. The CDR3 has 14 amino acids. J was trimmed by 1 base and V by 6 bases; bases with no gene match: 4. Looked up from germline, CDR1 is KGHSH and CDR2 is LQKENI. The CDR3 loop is CASSSGGWNTEAFF. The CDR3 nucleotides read TGTGCCAGCTCGTCAGGGGGCTGGAACACTGAAGCTTTCTTT.

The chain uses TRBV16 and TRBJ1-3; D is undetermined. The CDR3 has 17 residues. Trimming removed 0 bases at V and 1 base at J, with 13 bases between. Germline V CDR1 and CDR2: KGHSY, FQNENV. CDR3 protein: CASSQSLDPISGNTIYF. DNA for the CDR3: TGTGCCAGCAGCCAATCTCTAGACCCGATTTCTGGAAACACCATATATTTT.

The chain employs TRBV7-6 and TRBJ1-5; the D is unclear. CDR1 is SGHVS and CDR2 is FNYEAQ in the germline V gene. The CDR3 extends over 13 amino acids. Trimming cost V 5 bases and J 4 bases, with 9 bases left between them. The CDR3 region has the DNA TGTGCCAGCAGCCTCCAAGGTAATCAGCCCCAGCATTTT. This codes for CASSLQGNQPQHF. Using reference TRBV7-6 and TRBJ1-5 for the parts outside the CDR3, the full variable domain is GAGVSQSPRYKVTKRGQDVALRCDPISGHVSLYWYRQALGQGPEFLTYFNYEAQQDKSGLPNDRFSAERPEGSISTLTIQRTEQRDSAMYRCASSLQGNQPQHFGDGTRLSIL.

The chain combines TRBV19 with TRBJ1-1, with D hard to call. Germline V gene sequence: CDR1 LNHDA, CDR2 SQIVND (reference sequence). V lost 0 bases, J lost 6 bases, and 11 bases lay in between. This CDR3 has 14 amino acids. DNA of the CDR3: TGTGCCAGTAGTATAGATCGTCGGGGAGCTGAAGCTTTCTTT. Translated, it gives CASSIDRRGAEAFF.

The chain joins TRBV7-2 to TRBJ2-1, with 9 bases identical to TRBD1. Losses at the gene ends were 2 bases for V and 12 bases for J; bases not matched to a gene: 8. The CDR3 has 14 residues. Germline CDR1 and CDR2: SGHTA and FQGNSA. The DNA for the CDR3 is TGTGCCAGCAGCTTACGGGACAGGGTAATTGGGCAGTTCTTC. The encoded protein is CASSLRDRVIGQFF.